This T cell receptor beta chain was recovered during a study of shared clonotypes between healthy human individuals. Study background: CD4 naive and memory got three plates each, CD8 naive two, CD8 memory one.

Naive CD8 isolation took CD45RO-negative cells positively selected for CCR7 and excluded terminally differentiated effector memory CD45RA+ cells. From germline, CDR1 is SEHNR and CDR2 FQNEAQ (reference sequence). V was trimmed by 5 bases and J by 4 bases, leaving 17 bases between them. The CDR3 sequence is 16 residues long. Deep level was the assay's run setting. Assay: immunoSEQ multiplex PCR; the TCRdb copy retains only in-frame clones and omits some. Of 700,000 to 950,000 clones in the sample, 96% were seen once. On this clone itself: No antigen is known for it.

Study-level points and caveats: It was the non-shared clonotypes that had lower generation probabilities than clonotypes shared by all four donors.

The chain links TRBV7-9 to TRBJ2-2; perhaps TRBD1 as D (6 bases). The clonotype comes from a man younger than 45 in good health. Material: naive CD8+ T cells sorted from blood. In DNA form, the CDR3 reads TGTGCCAGCAGCAAATTACCGGGACAAAGCACCGGGGAGCTGTTTTTT. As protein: CASSKLPGQSTGELFF.